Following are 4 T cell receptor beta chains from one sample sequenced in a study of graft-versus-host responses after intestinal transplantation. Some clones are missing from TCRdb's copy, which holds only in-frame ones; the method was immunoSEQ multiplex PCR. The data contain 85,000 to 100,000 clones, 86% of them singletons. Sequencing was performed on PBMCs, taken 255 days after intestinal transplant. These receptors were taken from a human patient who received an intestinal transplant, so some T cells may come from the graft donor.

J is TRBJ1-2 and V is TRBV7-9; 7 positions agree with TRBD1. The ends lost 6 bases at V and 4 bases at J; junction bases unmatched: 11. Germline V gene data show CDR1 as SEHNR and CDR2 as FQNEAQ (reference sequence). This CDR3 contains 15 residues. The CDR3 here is CASRRDSKEPYGYTF. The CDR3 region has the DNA TGTGCCAGCAGACGGGACAGCAAAGAACCCTATGGCTACACCTTC. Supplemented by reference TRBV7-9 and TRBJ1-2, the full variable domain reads DTGVSQNPRHKITKRGQNVTFRCDPISEHNRLYWYRQTLGQGPEFLTYFQNEAQLEKSRLLSDRFSAERPKGSFSTLEIQRTEQGDSAMYLCASRRDSKEPYGYTFGSGTRLTVV.

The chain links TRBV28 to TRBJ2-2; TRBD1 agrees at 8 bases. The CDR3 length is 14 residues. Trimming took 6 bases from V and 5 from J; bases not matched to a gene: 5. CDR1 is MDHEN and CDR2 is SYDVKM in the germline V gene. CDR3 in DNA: TGTGCCAGCAGCCCAGGGGGCGCGACCGGGGAGCTGTTTTTT. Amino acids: CASSPGGATGELFF.

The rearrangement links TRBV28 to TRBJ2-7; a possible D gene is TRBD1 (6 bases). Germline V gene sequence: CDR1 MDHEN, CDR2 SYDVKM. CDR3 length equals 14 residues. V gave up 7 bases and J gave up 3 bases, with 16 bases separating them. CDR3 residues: CASNLGTGNYEQYF. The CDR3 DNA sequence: TGTGCCAGCAACTTAGGAACAGGGAACTACGAGCAGTACTTC.

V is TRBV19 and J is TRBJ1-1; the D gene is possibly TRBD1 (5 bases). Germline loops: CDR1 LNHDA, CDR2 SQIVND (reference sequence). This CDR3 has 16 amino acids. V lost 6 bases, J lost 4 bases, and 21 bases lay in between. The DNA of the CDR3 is TGTGCCAGTAGGAAGATACCGGGGCACGGCGGCACTGAAGCTTTCTTT. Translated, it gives CASRKIPGHGGTEAFF. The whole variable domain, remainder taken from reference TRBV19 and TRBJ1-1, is DGGITQSPKYLFRKEGQNVTLSCEQNLNHDAMYWYRQDPGQGLRLIYYSQIVNDFQKGDIAEGYSVSREKKESFPLTVTSAQKNPTAFYLCASRKIPGHGGTEAFFGQGTRLTVV.